Sequencing of this TCR beta chain was carried out in a study of CD8+CD57+ T cells in acquired aplastic anemia. Turning to the study itself: Each DNA sample taken from sorted CD4+ and CD8+ cells came to 3 to 4 ug on average. Study observations and caveats: Between the patient and control groups, CD8+ Simpson's diversity did not differ significantly. In common between the patients and the controls were approximately 30 CD8+ CDR3 sequences.

Profiling that covered TCR beta VDJ and CDR3 relied on genomic DNA as its template. TCRdb analysed the reads with MiXCR anew, one entry per CDR3 protein. Here the sample spans more than 250,000 distinct CDR3 sequences, roughly three fifths being singletons. This clonotype was detected once. The target antigen is unknown. Source material: sorted CD4+, CD8+, or CD8+CD57+ T cells (not recorded which) from PBMCs. The receptor was isolated from a human donor with severe aplastic anemia or a healthy control (not recorded which).

The CDR3 here is CAISDRVNQPQHF. In DNA form, the CDR3 reads TGTGCCATCAGTGACAGGGTCAATCAGCCCCAGCATTTT. The chain links TRBV10-3 to TRBJ1-5, with D maybe TRBD1 (5 bases). The CDR3 runs 13 residues. CDR1 is ENHRY, CDR2 SYGVKD, per germline. The ends were cut back, 3 bases at V and 3 bases at J, with 6 bases in the middle.